This TCR beta chain was observed in a study of blood T cell repertoires in COVID-19. Background on the study: Sample material is recorded as cDNA or gDNA derived from T cells, B-cell-depleted T cells, or PBMCs.

Profiled with immunoSEQ multiplex PCR; TCRdb holds only in-frame clones, not every one. The top ten clones hold 1.4% of a sample with 410,000 or so clones, about nine tenths of them seen once. This CDR3 is built from 16 residues. Germline V gene lookup returns CDR1 ENHRY and CDR2 SYGVKD. Unmatched junction bases numbered 14, after V lost 6 bases and J lost 5 bases. The chain recombines TRBV10-3 with TRBJ2-7; 9 nucleotides align to TRBD1. The sequencing input was peripheral blood. The sequence came from a woman aged 25 to 39 with active or convalescent COVID-19. CDR3 nucleotide sequence: TGTGCCATCAGCCGCGGTGTGGGACAGGGTCAAAACGAGCAGTACTTC. It yields the protein CAISRGVGQGQNEQYF.